A single sample is the source of the 3 T cell receptor beta chains below, sequenced in a study of post-analysis software for immune sequencing data. The study's findings and limits: Among 5 or 6 TRBV segments more frequent in patients than controls were TRBV5-6, TRBV5-1 and TRBV20-1.

Unique molecular identifiers had been added to the TCR beta cDNA libraries. In TCRdb, the PCR reads were re-called with MiXCR into one record per CDR3 protein. The repertoire consists of some 690,000 distinct CDR3 sequences, with just under 30% occurring once and the leading ten covering more than 0.55%. These TCRs' antigens remain unknown. The source material was blood. The receptors shown here come from a girl between 5 and 17 years old with multiple sclerosis.

The chain combines TRBV7-2 with TRBJ2-7; no clear D. This CDR3 has 13 residues. V was shortened by 5 bases and J by 7 bases, with 15 bases between the two germline ends. The germline V gene has CDR1 SGHTA and CDR2 FQGNSA. Written as DNA, the CDR3 is TGTGCCAGCAGCCCTGGCAGGTCGTCGGAGCAGTACTTC. Its translation: CASSPGRSSEQYF. Drawing the rest from reference TRBV7-2 and TRBJ2-7, the complete variable domain is GAGVSQSPSNKVTEKGKDVELRCDPISGHTALYWYRQSLGQGLEFLIYFQGNSAPDKSGLPSDRFSAERTGGSVSTLTIQRTQQEDSAVYLCASSPGRSSEQYFGPGTRLTVT.

This clonotype was detected many times. The V gene is TRBV4-1, the J gene TRBJ2-5; D remains ambiguous. The ends were cut back, 0 bases at V and 5 bases at J, with 16 bases in the middle. Germline CDR1 MGHRA, CDR2 YSYEKL. CDR3 size: 16 residues. The CDR3 spells CASSQEGNYDGETQYF. The CDR3 DNA is TGCGCCAGCAGCCAAGAAGGGAATTACGACGGGGAGACCCAGTACTTC.

This rearrangement joins TRBV12-3 or TRBV12-4 to TRBJ2-5; D is ambiguous. CDR3 size: 13 residues. With 0 bases removed from V and 11 bases from J, the gap between germline ends came to 13 bases. CDR3 DNA sequence: TGTGCCAGCAGTTTAGCGCCTAGAAATGAGCAGTACTTC. This gives the protein CASSLAPRNEQYF.